The present TCR beta chain was sequenced within a study of monozygotic twins with inflammatory bowel disease. TCRdb re-called the 5' RACE reads; every CDR3 protein appears as one record, without DNA. The sample has tens of thousands of distinct CDR3 sequences; the top ten hold about 8%. In germline, CDR1 is SGHRS, CDR2 YFSETQ. The CDR3 sequence is 14 residues long. The TCR was taken from a human donor with ulcerative colitis or Crohn's disease, or a healthy co-twin of an affected twin (not recorded which). Sequences were obtained from blood. V is TRBV5-1 and J is TRBJ2-7; checking the TCRdb D call of TRBD2 is not possible without DNA. The CDR3 region is CASSREGFSYEQYF.